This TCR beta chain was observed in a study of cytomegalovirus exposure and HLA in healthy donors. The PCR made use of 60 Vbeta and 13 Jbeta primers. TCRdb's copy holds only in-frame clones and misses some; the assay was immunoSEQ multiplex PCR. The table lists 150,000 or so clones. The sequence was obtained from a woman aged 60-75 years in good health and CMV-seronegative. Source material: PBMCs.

The CDR3 sequence is CASSRSRGPNTEAFF. The CDR3 DNA reads TGTGCCAGCAGCCGATCCAGGGGGCCGAACACTGAAGCTTTCTTT. This rearrangement joins TRBV6-5 to TRBJ1-1; 8 bases match TRBD1. Germline V CDR1 and CDR2: MNHEY, SVGAGI. V trimming: 6 bases; J trimming: 1 base; junction bases outside the gene matches: 7. This CDR3 contains 15 residues.